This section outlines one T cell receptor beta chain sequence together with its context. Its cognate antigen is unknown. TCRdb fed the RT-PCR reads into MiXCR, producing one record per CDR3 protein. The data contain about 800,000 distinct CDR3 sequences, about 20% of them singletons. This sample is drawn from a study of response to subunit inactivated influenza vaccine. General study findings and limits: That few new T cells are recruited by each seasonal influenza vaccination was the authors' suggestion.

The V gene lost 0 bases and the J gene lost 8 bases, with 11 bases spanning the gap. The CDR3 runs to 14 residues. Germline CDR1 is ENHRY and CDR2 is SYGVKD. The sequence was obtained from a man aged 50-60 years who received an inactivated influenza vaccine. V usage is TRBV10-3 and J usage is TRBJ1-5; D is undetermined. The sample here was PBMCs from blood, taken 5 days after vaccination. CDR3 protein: CAISESRGSEPQHF. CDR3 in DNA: TGTGCCATCAGTGAGTCCCGGGGTTCGGAGCCCCAGCATTTT.